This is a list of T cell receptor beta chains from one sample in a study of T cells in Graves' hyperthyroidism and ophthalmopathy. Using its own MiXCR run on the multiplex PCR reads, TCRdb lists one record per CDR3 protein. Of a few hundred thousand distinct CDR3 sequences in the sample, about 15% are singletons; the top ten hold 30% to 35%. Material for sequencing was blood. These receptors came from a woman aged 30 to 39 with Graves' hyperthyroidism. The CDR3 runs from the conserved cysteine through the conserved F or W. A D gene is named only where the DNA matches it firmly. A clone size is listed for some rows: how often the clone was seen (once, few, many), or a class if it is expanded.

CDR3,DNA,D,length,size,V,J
CASSLGGAGLADTQYF,TGTGCCAGCAGCTTGGGGGGGGCAGGGTTGGCAGATACGCAGTATTTT,NA,16,few,TRBV5-8,TRBJ2-3
CASSWRTTNTGELFF,TGTGCCAGCTCATGGCGGACAACGAACACCGGGGAGCTGTTTTTT,NA,15,many,TRBV18,TRBJ2-2
CATQIASAERTQYF,TGTGCCACCCAAATTGCTAGCGCCGAAAGGACCCAGTACTTC,NA,14,many,TRBV2,TRBJ2-5
CASSFRDTDPQETQYF,TGTGCCAGCAGTTTCCGCGACACCGACCCACAAGAGACCCAGTACTTC,NA,16,many,TRBV28,TRBJ2-5
CAWSWSQGSSEQYF,TGTGCCTGGAGTTGGAGCCAGGGGAGTTCCGAGCAGTACTTC,NA,14,few,TRBV30,TRBJ2-7
CASRPDRAYEQYF,TGTGCCAGCAGACCGGACAGGGCCTACGAGCAGTACTTC,TRBD1,13,NA,TRBV28,TRBJ2-7
CASSKWGSQPQHF,TGTGCCAGCAGCAAGTGGGGCAGCCAGCCCCAGCATTTT,NA,13,many,TRBV3-1,TRBJ1-5
CASSLDPREQFF,TGTGCCAGCAGCTTGGACCCGCGGGAGCAGTTCTTC,NA,12,NA,TRBV5-6,TRBJ2-1
CASSLGLILYGYTF,TGTGCCAGCAGCTTAGGGTTGATTCTCTATGGCTACACCTTC,NA,14,many,TRBV7-2,TRBJ1-2
CASSLGSSGGTDTQYF,TGCGCCAGCAGCTTGGGATCTAGCGGGGGTACAGATACGCAGTATTTT,TRBD2,16,many,TRBV5-1,TRBJ2-3
CAWSGLWGGGTEAFF,TGTGCCTGGAGTGGTCTTTGGGGGGGGGGGACTGAAGCTTTCTTT,NA,15,many,TRBV30,TRBJ1-1
CASSRPGGAGGGYTF,TGTGCCAGCAGCCGCCCGGGAGGGGCAGGAGGTGGCTACACCTTC,NA,15,few,TRBV7-2,TRBJ1-2
CASSEAMNTEAFF,TGTGCCAGCAGCGAGGCTATGAACACTGAAGCTTTCTTT,NA,13,NA,TRBV27,TRBJ1-1
CASSQVGASAGSYEQYF,TGTGCCAGCAGCCAAGTCGGGGCCAGCGCCGGCTCCTACGAGCAGTACTTC,NA,17,NA,TRBV14,TRBJ2-7
CAIREDREAGELFF,TGTGCCATCAGAGAGGACAGGGAGGCCGGGGAGCTGTTTTTT,TRBD1,14,few,TRBV10-3,TRBJ2-2
CASSLLDRSFHEKLFF,TGTGCCAGCAGTTTATTGGACAGGAGCTTTCATGAAAAACTGTTTTTT,TRBD1,16,few,TRBV28,TRBJ1-4
CASSTDSRSAQYF,TGTGCCAGTAGCACCGACAGCCGGTCGGCCCAGTACTTC,NA,13,NA,TRBV19,TRBJ2-5
CASSQEGTQYF,TGTGCCAGCAGCCAAGAAGGGACCCAGTACTTC,NA,11,many,TRBV3-1,TRBJ2-5
CAWSVGLAGGGELFF,TGTGCCTGGAGTGTGGGACTAGCGGGAGGCGGGGAGCTGTTTTTT,TRBD2,15,many,TRBV30,TRBJ2-2
CASLGVGLAGGKFF,TGTGCCAGCTTAGGGGTCGGGCTAGCGGGTGGAAAGTTCTTC,TRBD2,14,few,TRBV28,TRBJ2-1